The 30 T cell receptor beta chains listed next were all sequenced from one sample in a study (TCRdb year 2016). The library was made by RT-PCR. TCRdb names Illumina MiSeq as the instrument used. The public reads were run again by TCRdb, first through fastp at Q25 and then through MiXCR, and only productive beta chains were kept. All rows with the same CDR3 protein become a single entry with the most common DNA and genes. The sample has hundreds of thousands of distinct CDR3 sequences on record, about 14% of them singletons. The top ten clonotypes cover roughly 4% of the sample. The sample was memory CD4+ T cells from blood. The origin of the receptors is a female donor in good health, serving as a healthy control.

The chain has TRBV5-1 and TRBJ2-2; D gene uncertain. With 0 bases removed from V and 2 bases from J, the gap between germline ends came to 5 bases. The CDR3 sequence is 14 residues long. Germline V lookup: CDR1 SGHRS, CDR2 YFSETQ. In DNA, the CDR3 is TGCGCCAGCAGCTTGGATGCTAACACCGGGGAGCTGTTTTTT. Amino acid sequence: CASSLDANTGELFF.

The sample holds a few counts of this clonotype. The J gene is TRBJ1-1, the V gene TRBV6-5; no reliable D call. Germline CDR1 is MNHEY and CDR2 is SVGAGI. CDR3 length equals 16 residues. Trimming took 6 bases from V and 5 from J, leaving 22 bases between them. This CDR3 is CASRREASDVWTEAFF. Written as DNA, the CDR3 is TGTGCCAGCAGACGCGAAGCGTCCGATGTTTGGACTGAAGCTTTCTTT.

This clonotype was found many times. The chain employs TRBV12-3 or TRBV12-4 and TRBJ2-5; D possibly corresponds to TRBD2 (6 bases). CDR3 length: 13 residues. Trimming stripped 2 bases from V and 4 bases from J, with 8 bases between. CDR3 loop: CASSLLALETQYF. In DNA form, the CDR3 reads TGTGCCAGCAGTTTACTAGCGCTAGAGACCCAGTACTTC.

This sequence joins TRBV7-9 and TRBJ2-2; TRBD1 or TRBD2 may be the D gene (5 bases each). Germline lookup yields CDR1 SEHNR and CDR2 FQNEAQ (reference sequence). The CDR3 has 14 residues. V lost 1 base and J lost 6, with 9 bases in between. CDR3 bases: TGTGCCAGCAGCTTAGAGATGGGGGCCGGGGAGCTGTTTTTT. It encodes CASSLEMGAGELFF.

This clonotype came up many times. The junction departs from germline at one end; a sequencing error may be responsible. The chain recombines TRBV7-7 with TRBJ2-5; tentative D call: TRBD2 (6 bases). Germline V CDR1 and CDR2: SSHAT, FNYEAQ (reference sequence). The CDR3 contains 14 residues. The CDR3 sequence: CASSFGGTRETQYF. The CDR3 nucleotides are TGTGCTAGCAGCTTTGGCGGGACTCGAGAGACCCAGTACTTC.

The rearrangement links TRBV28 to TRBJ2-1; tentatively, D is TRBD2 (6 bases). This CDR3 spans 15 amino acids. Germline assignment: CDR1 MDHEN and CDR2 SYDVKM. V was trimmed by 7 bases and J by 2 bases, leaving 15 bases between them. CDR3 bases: TGTGCCAGCACGTCCGGGAGCGCACCCTACAATGAGCAGTTCTTC. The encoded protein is CASTSGSAPYNEQFF.

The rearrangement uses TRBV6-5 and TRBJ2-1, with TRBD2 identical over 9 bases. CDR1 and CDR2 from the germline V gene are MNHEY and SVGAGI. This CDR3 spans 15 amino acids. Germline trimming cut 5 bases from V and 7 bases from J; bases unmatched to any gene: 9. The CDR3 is CASSILAGVINEQFF. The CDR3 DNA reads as TGTGCCAGCAGTATATTAGCGGGAGTGATTAATGAGCAGTTCTTC.

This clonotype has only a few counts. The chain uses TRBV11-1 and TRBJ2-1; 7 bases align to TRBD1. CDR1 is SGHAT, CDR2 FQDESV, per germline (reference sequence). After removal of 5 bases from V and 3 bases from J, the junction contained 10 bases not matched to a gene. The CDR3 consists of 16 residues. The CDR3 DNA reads TGTGCCAGCAGCCCGTCTCAGGGGGTAAACTACAATGAGCAGTTCTTC. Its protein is CASSPSQGVNYNEQFF.

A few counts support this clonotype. The CDR3 nucleotides read TGTGCCAGCAGCTTCCGGGGGACAGTGGCTGAAAAACTGTTTTTT. It yields the protein CASSFRGTVAEKLFF. The V call is TRBV7-2, the J call TRBJ1-4; 7 bases are a match to TRBD1. CDR1 is SGHTA and CDR2 is FQGNSA in the germline V gene. The CDR3 consists of 15 residues. J gave up 7 bases and V 3 bases, and 8 bases lay outside the gene matches.

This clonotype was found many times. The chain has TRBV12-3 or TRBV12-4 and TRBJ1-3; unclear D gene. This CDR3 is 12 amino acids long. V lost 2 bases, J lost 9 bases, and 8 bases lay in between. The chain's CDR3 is CASSLQALTIYF. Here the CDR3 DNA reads TGTGCCAGCAGTTTACAGGCCCTCACCATATATTTT.

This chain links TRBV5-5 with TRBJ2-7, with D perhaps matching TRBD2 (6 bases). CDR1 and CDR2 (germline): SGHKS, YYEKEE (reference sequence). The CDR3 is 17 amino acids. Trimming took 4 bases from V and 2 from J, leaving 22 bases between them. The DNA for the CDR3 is TGTGCCAGCAGCGATGGACGCGGGGCTTACCAGGCCTACGAGCAGTACTTC. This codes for CASSDGRGAYQAYEQYF. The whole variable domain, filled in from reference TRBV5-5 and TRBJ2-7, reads DAGVTQSPTHLIKTRGQQVTLRCSPISGHKSVSWYQQVLGQGPQFIFQYYEKEERGRGNFPDRFSARQFPNYSSELNVNALLLGDSALYLCASSDGRGAYQAYEQYFGPGTRLTVT.

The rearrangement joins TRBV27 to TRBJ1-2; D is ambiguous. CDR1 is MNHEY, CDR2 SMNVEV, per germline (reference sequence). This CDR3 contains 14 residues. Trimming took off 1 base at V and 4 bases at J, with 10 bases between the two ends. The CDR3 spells CASSLFSAGYGYTF. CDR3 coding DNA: TGTGCCAGCAGTTTATTTTCGGCGGGCTATGGCTACACCTTC.

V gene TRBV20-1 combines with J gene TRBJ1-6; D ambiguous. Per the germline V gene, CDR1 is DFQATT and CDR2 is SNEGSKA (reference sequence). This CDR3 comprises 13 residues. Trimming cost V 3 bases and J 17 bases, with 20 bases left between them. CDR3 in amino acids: CSASGGPGARIHF. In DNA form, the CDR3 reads TGCAGTGCTAGTGGAGGGCCGGGCGCGCGGATCCACTTT.

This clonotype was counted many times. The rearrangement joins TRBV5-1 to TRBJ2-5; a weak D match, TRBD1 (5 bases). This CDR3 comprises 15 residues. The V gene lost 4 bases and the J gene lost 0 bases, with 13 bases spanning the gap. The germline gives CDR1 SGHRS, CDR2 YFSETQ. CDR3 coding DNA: TGCGCCAGCAGCAACCCACAGGCCGACCAAGAGACCCAGTACTTC. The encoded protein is CASSNPQADQETQYF.

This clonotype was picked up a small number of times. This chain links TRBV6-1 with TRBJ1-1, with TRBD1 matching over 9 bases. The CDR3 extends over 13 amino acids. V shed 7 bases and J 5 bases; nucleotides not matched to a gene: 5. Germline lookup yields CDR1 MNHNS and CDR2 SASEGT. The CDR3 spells CASTWTGDTEAFF. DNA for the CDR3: TGTGCCAGCACCTGGACAGGGGATACTGAAGCTTTCTTT.

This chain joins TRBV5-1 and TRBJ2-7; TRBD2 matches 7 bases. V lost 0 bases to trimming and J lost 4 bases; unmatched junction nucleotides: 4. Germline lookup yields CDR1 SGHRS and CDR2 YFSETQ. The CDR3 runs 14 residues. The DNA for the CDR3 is TGCGCCAGCAGCTTGGGACCGGGGGGTTACGAGCAGTACTTC. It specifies CASSLGPGGYEQYF.

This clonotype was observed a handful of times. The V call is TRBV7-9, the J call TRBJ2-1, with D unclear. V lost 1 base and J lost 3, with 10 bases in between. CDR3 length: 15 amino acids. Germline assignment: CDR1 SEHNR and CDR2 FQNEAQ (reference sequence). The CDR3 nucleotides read TGTGCCAGCAGCTTAGAAGCCTTGTTCTACAATGAGCAGTTCTTC. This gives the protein CASSLEALFYNEQFF.

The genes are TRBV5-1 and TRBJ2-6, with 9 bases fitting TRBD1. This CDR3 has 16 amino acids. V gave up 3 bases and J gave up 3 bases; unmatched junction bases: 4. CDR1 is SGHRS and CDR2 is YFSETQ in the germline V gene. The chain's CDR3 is CASSSGTGNGANVLTF. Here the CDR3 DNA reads TGCGCCAGCAGCTCCGGGACAGGGAATGGGGCCAACGTCCTGACTTTC.

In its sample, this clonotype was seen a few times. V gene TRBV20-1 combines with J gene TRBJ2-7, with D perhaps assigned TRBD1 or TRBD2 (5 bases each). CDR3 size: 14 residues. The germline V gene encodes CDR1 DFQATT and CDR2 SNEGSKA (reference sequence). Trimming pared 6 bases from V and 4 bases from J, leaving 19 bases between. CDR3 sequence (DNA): TGCAGTGCCCCCTTTTCCGGGACCGCGTACGAGCAGTACTTC. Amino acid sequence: CSAPFSGTAYEQYF.

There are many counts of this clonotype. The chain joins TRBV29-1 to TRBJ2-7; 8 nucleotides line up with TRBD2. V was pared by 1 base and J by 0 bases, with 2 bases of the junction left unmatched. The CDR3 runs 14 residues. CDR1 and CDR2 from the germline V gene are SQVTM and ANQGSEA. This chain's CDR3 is CSVEGSGNSYEQYF. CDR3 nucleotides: TGCAGCGTTGAAGGTAGCGGGAACTCCTACGAGCAGTACTTC.

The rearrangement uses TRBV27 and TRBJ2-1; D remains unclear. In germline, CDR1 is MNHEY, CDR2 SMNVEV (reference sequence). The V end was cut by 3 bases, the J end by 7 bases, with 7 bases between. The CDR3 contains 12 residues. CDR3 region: CASSLRQNEQFF. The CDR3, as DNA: TGTGCCAGCAGTTTGCGTCAGAATGAGCAGTTCTTC.

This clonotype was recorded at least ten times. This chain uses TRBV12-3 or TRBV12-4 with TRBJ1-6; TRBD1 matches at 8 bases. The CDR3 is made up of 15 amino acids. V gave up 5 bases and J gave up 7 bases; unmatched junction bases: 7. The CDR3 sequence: CASSTGGSVNSPLHF. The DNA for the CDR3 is TGTGCCAGCAGTACAGGGGGATCCGTGAATTCACCCCTCCACTTT.

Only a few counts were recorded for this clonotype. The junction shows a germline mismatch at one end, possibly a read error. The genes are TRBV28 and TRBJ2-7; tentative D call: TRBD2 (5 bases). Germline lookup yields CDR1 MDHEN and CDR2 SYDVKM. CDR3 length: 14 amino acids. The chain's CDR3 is CATSRGGNLREQYF. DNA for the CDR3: TGTGCCACCAGTCGGGGTGGAAATCTACGCGAGCAGTACTTC.

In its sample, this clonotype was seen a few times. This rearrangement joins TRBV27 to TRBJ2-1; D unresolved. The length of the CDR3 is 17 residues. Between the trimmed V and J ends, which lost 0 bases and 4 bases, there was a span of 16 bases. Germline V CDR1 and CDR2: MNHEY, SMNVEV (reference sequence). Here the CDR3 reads CASSLSGIRARYNEQFF. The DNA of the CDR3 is TGTGCCAGCAGTTTATCCGGCATTCGGGCTCGGTACAATGAGCAGTTCTTC.

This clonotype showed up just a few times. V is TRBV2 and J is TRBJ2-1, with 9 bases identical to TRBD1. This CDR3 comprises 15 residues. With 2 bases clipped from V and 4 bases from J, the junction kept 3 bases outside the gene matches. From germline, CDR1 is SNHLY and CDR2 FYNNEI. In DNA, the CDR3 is TGTGCCAGCAGTGAACAGGGACAGGGTTACAATGAGCAGTTCTTC. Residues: CASSEQGQGYNEQFF.

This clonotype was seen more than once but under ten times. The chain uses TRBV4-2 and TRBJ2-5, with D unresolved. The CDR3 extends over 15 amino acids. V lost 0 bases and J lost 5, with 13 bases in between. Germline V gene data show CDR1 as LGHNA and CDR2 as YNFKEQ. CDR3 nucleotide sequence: TGTGCCAGCAGCCAAGATGTCCAAGCCATGGAGACCCAGTACTTC. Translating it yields CASSQDVQAMETQYF.

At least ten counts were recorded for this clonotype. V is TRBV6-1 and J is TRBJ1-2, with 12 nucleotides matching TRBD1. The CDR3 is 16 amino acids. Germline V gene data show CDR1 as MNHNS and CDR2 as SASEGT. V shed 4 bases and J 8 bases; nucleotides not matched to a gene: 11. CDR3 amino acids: CASSAIPGQGARGYTF. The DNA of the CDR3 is TGTGCCAGCAGTGCGATACCGGGACAGGGGGCGCGAGGCTACACCTTC.

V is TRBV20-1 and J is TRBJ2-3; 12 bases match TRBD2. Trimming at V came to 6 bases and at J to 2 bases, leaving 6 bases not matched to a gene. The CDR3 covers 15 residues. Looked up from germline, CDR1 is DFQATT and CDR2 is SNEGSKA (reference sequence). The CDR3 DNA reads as TGCAGTGCCACGACTAGCGGGGGTCCCACAGATACGCAGTATTTT. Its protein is CSATTSGGPTDTQYF.

The CDR3 DNA sequence: TGCAGTGCGGGCTCGGCGGGGTCGGCTGATCAGCCCCAGCATTTT. This codes for CSAGSAGSADQPQHF. The chain employs TRBV20-1 and TRBJ1-5, with unresolved D. The CDR3 contains 15 residues. Germline CDR1 and CDR2: DFQATT and SNEGSKA (reference sequence). Trimming took 6 bases from V and 5 from J, leaving 20 bases between them.

CDR3 loop: CSGRTGGSISGNTIYF. CDR3 coding DNA: TGCAGTGGCAGGACAGGGGGTTCTATCTCTGGAAACACCATATATTTT. The chain is built from TRBV20-1 and TRBJ1-3, with 10 bases matching TRBD1. Trimming removed 7 bases from V and 0 bases from J; junction bases left unmatched: 9. The CDR3 totals 16 residues. Germline V gives CDR1 DFQATT, CDR2 SNEGSKA (reference sequence).